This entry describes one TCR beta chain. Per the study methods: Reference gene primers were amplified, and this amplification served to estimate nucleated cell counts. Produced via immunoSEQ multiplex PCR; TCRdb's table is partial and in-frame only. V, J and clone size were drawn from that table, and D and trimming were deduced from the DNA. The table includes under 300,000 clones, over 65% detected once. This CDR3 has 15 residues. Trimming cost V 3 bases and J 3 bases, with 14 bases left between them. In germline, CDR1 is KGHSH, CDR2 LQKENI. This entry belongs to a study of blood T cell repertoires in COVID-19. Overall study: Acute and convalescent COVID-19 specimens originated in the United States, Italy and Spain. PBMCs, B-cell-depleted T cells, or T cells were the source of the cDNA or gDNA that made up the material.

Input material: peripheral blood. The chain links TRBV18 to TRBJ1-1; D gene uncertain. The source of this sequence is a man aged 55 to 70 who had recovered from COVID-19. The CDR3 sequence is CASSPNAAIYTEAFF. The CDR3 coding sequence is TGTGCCAGCTCACCTAACGCGGCAATTTACACTGAAGCTTTCTTT.